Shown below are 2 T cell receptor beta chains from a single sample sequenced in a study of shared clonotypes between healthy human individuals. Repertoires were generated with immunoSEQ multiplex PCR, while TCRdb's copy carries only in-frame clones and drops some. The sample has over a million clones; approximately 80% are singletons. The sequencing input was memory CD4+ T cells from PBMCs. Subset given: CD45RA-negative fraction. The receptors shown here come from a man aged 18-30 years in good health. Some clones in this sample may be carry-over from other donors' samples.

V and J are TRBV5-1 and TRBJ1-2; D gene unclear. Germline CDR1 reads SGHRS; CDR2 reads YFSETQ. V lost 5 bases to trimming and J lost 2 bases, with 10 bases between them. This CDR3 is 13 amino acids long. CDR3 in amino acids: CASRTDMNYGYTF. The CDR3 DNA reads TGCGCCAGCAGGACTGACATGAACTATGGCTACACCTTC.

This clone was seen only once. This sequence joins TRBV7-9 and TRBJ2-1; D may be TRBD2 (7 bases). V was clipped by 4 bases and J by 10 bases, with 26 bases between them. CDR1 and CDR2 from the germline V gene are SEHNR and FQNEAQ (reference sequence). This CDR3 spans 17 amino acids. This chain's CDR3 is CASSSGPWGGRFLEQFF. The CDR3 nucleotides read TGTGCCAGCAGCTCCGGGCCTTGGGGGGGCCGATTTCTAGAGCAGTTCTTC.